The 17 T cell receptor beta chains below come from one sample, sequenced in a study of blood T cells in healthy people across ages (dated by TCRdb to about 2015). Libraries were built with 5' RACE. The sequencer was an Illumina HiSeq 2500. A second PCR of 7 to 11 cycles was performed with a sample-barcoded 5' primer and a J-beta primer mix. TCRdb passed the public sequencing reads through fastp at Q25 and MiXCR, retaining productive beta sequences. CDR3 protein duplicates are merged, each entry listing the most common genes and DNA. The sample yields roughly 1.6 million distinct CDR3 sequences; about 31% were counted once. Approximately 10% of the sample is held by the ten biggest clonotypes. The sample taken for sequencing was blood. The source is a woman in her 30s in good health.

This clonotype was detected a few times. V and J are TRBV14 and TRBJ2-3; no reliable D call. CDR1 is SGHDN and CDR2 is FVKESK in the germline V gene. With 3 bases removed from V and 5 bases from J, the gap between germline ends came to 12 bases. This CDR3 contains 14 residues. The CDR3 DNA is TGTGCCAGCAGCCACCCTGGATCCGGAGATACGCAGTATTTT. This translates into CASSHPGSGDTQYF.

This CDR3 is CASIGQGHYEQYF. The CDR3 DNA reads TGTGCCAGCATCGGTCAGGGACACTACGAGCAGTACTTC. The V and J genes are TRBV28 and TRBJ2-5; TRBD1 is a possible D gene (6 bases). The J call may not be correct, given that the DNA end is closer to TRBJ2-7. CDR1 MDHEN and CDR2 SYDVKM come from the germline V gene. CDR3 length: 13 amino acids.

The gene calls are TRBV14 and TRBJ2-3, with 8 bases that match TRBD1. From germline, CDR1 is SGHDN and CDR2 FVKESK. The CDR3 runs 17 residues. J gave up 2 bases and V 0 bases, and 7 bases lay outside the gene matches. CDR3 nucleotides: TGTGCCAGCAGCCAAGAGGGGACAGGACTAACCACAGATACGCAGTATTTT. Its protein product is CASSQEGTGLTTDTQYF.

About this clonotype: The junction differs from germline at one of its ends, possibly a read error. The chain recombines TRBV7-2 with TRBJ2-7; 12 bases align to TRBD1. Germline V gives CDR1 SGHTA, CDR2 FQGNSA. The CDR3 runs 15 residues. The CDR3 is CAGSRGTGGGYEQYF. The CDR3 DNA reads TGTGCCGGCAGCCGAGGGACAGGGGGCGGTTACGAGCAGTACTTC.

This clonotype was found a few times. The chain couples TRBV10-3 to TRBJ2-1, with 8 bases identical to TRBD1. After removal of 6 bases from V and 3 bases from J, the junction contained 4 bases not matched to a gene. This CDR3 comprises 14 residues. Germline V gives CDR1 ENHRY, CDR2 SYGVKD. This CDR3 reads CAIRGQANYNEQFF. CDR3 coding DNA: TGTGCCATCAGGGGACAGGCGAACTACAATGAGCAGTTCTTC.

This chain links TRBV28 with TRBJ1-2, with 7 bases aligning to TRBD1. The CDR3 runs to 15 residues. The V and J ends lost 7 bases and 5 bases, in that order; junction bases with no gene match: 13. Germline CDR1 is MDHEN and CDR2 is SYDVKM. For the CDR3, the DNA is TGTGCCAGCATGACAGGGTCTGATAGGAGGTATGGCTACACCTTC. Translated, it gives CASMTGSDRRYGYTF.

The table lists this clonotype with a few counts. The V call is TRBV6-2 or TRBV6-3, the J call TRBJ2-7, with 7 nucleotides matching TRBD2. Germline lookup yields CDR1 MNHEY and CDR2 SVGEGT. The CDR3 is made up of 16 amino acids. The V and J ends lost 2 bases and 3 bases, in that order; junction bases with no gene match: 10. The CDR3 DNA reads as TGTGCCAGCAGTTACGCATTGGGGGAGGGAATCTACGAGCAGTACTTC. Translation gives CASSYALGEGIYEQYF.

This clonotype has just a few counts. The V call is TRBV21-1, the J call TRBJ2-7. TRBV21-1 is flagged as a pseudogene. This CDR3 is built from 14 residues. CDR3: CASSKLTVSYEQYF. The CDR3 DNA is TGTGCCAGCAGCAAGTTGACGGTCTCCTACGAGCAGTACTTC.

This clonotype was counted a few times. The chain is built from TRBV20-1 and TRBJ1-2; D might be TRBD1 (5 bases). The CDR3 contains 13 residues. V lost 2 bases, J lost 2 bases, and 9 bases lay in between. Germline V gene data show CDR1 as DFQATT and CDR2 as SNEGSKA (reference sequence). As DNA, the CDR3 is TGCAGTGCTAGATTTCAGGGAAACTATGGCTACACCTTC. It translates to CSARFQGNYGYTF.

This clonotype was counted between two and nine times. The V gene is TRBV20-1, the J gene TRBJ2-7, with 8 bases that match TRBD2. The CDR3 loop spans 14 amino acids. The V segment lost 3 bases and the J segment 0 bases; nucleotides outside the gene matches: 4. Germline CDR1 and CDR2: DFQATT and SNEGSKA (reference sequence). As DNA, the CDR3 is TGCAGTGCTAGCCCCGGGACTAGCTCCTACGAGCAGTACTTC. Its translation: CSASPGTSSYEQYF.

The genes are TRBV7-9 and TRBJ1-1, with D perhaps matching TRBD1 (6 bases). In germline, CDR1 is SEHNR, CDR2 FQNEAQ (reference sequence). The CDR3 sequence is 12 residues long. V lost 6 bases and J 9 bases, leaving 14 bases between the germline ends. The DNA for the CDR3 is TGTGCCAGCAGTCGCAACAGGGCTCAAGCTTTCTTT. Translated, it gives CASSRNRAQAFF.

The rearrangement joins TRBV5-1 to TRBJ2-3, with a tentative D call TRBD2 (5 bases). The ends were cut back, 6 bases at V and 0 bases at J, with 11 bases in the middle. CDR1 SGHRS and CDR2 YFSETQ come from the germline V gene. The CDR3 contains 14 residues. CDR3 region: CASTLGISTDTQYF. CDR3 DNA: TGCGCCAGCACCCTCGGGATAAGCACAGATACGCAGTATTTT.

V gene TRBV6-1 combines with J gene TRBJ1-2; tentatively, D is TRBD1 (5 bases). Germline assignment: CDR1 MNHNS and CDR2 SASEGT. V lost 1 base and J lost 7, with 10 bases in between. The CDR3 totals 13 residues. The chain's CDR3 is CASSEGMGGGYTF. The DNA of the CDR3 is TGTGCCAGCAGTGAAGGGATGGGGGGTGGCTACACCTTC.

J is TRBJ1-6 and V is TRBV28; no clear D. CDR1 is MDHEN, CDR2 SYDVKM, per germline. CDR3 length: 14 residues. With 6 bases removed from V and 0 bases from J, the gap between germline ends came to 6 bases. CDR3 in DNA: TGTGCCAGCAGGCCCTCCTCCTATAATTCACCCCTCCACTTT. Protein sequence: CASRPSSYNSPLHF.

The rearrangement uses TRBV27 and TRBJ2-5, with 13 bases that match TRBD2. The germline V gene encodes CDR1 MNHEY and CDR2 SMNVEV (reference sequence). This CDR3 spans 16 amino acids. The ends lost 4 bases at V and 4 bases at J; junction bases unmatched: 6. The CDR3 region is CASSSSGTSGVETQYF. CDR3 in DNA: TGTGCCAGCAGTTCCTCTGGGACTAGCGGGGTAGAGACCCAGTACTTC.

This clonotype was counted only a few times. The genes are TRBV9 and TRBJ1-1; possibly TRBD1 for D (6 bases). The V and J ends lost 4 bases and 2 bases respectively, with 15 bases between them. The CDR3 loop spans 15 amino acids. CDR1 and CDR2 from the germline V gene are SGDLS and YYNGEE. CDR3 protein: CASSPNPGANTEAFF. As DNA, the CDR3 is TGTGCCAGCAGCCCTAATCCGGGGGCCAACACTGAAGCTTTCTTT.

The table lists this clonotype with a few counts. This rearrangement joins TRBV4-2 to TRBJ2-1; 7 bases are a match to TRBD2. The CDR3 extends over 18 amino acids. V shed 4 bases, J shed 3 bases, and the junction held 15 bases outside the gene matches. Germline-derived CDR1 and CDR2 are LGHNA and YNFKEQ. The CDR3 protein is CASSRNEIFQRGYNEQFF. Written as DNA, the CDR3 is TGTGCCAGCAGCCGAAACGAGATATTCCAGCGGGGCTACAATGAGCAGTTCTTC.